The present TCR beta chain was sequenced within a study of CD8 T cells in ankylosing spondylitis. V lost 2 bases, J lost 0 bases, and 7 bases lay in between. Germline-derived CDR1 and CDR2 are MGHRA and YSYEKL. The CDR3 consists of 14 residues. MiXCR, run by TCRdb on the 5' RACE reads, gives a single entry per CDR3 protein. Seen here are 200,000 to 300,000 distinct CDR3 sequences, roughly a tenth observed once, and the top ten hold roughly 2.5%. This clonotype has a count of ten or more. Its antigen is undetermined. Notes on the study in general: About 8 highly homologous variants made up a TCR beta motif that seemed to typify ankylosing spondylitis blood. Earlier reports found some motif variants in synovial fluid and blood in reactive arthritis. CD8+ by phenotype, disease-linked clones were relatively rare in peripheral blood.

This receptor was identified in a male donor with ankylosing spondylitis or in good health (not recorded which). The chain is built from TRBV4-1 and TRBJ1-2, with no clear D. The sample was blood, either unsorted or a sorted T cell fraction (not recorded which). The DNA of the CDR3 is TGCGCCAGCAGCCAACTCGGTCCTAACTATGGCTACACCTTC. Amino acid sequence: CASSQLGPNYGYTF.